These 18 T cell receptor beta chains came from one sample sequenced in a study of blood T cell repertoires in COVID-19 (TCRdb year 2020). Library creation used the immunoSEQ multiplex PCR assay. This is the immuneACCESS table as TCRdb keeps it, with only in-frame sequences that have V and J called. A part of the clones is gone; compared with another copy, unresolved V genes explain less than half, and the rest is unexplained. The sample table holds over 250,000 clones, of which 80% to 90% were seen once. Approximately 11% of the sample is in the top ten clones. Sequenced: peripheral blood. These receptors came from a woman in her 70s with acute or convalescent COVID-19.

This chain connects TRBV7-2 to TRBJ2-1, with D possibly being TRBD1 (6 bases). V lost 7 bases, J lost 2 bases, and 12 bases lay in between. The CDR3 contains 14 residues. Germline V gene lookup returns CDR1 SGHTA and CDR2 FQGNSA. CDR3 sequence: CASTQGLPYNEQFF. CDR3 nucleotides: TGTGCCAGCACCCAGGGGTTACCCTACAATGAGCAGTTCTTC.

The CDR3 DNA follows: TGTGCCAGCAGTGAAGCGGACAGGTGGGACACTGAAGCTTTCTTT. The encoded protein is CASSEADRWDTEAFF. The chain carries TRBV6-1 and TRBJ1-1; 7 positions match TRBD1. From germline, CDR1 is MNHNS and CDR2 SASEGT. This CDR3 region has 15 residues. After removal of 0 bases from V and 3 bases from J, the junction contained 4 bases not matched to a gene.

The chain couples TRBV10-2 to TRBJ1-1; D is unclear. Germline CDR1 reads WSHSY; CDR2 reads SAAADI. Deletions cut 8 bases from V and 1 base from J, with 8 bases between. There are 12 residues in the CDR3. The CDR3 coding sequence is TGCGCCAGCGAGTCGGGGAACACTGAAGCTTTCTTT. Protein sequence: CASESGNTEAFF.

The chain combines TRBV10-2 with TRBJ1-5; D possibly corresponds to TRBD1 (5 bases). V was shortened by 6 bases and J by 1 base, with 7 bases between the two germline ends. The CDR3 contains 13 residues. Germline V gives CDR1 WSHSY, CDR2 SAAADI. In nucleotides, the CDR3 is TGCGCCAGCAGCCAGGGCAGCAATCAGCCCCAGCATTTT. As protein: CASSQGSNQPQHF.

The chain has TRBV11-2 and TRBJ1-2; maybe TRBD1 (6 bases). CDR1 and CDR2 from the germline V gene are SGHAT and FQNNGV. The V and J ends lost 4 bases and 6 bases respectively, with 21 bases between them. The CDR3 is made up of 16 amino acids. CDR3 nucleotide sequence: TGTGCCAGCAGCTCGGACTCAGTGAGGGCAGGGGATGGCTACACCTTC. This encodes CASSSDSVRAGDGYTF.

The CDR3 region has the DNA TGTGCCAGCTCACCCAACAGGGAGACCCAGTACTTC. Protein sequence: CASSPNRETQYF. V usage is TRBV18 and J usage is TRBJ2-5; TRBD1 is a possible D gene (5 bases). In germline, CDR1 is KGHSH, CDR2 LQKENI. CDR3 length: 12 amino acids. Between the trimmed V and J ends, which lost 3 bases and 5 bases, there was a span of 7 bases.

The chain couples TRBV10-3 to TRBJ2-7; 9 bases map to TRBD2. CDR1 is ENHRY, CDR2 SYGVKD, per germline. CDR3 size: 14 residues. Unmatched junction bases numbered 12, after V lost 3 bases and J lost 12 bases. CDR3 DNA: TGTGCCATCAGTGACCATACTCCCGGGACTAGCCGGTACTTC. It specifies CAISDHTPGTSRYF.

This clone was detected only once. V gene TRBV5-6 combines with J gene TRBJ1-1, with TRBD1 as a possible D gene (5 bases). The V gene's germline CDR1 is SGHDT and CDR2 YYEEEE. The CDR3 length is 15 residues. Between the trimmed V and J ends, which lost 4 bases and 0 bases, there was a span of 13 bases. CDR3 protein: CASSPFRGMNTEAFF. As DNA, the CDR3 is TGTGCCAGCAGCCCTTTCCGGGGGATGAACACTGAAGCTTTCTTT.

The chain uses TRBV7-9 and TRBJ2-1, with 13 positions matching TRBD2. The CDR3 contains 16 residues. The ends lost 6 bases at V and 8 bases at J; junction bases unmatched: 10. CDR1 SEHNR and CDR2 FQNEAQ come from the germline V gene (reference sequence). The CDR3 DNA reads TGTGCCAGCAGTACTAGCGGGGGGGCCGGATCCGATGAGCAGTTCTTC. Amino acid sequence: CASSTSGGAGSDEQFF.

The chain combines TRBV7-2 with TRBJ2-1, with 11 bases lining up with TRBD2. Germline lookup yields CDR1 SGHTA and CDR2 FQGNSA. The J segment lost 9 bases and the V segment lost 1 base, leaving 11 bases of the junction unmatched. CDR3 length: 17 residues. The CDR3 spells CASSLGRVAGGLGEQFF. The CDR3 DNA reads as TGTGCCAGCAGCTTAGGTCGAGTAGCGGGGGGGCTTGGTGAGCAGTTCTTC.

The chain employs TRBV2 and TRBJ1-2, with D unresolved. The CDR3 totals 13 residues. Trimming left V 3 bases short and J 2 bases short, with 7 bases between. Per the germline V gene, CDR1 is SNHLY and CDR2 is FYNNEI. CDR3 in DNA: TGTGCCAGCAGTGACGACACCAACTATGGCTACACCTTC. This encodes CASSDDTNYGYTF. The full variable domain, rest sourced from reference TRBV2 and TRBJ1-2, is EPEVTQTPSHQVTQMGQEVILRCVPISNHLYFYWYRQILGQKVEFLVSFYNNEISEKSEIFDDQFSVERPDGSNFTLKIRSTKLEDSAMYFCASSDDTNYGYTFGSGTRLTVV.

The rearrangement joins TRBV7-6 to TRBJ1-6; 10 bases fit TRBD1. The length of the CDR3 is 16 residues. J gave up 13 bases and V 2 bases, and 11 bases lay outside the gene matches. Germline CDR1 reads SGHVS; CDR2 reads FNYEAQ. CDR3 nucleotide sequence: TGTGCCAGCAGCTTATTCCTAGGGACAGGGGCCTGGCCCCTCCACTTT. This sequence encodes CASSLFLGTGAWPLHF. Full variable domain (rest looked up from reference TRBV7-6 and TRBJ1-6): GAGVSQSPRYKVTKRGQDVALRCDPISGHVSLYWYRQALGQGPEFLTYFNYEAQQDKSGLPNDRFSAERPEGSISTLTIQRTEQRDSAMYRCASSLFLGTGAWPLHFGNGTRLTVT.

The V gene is TRBV7-3, the J gene TRBJ2-1; possible D gene TRBD1, 6 bases. The CDR3 is 14 amino acids. CDR1 SGHTA and CDR2 FQGTGA come from the germline V gene. V dropped 7 bases and J dropped 5 bases, with 15 bases sitting between them. The CDR3 reads CASKRGSVDNEQFF. The DNA for the CDR3 is TGTGCCAGCAAGAGGGGGAGCGTTGACAATGAGCAGTTCTTC.

The rearrangement links TRBV7-2 to TRBJ2-7, with TRBD1 as a possible D gene (6 bases). With 5 bases removed from V and 0 bases from J, the gap between germline ends came to 11 bases. Germline V gene sequence: CDR1 SGHTA, CDR2 FQGNSA. The length of the CDR3 is 14 residues. As DNA, the CDR3 is TGTGCCAGCAGCCAACAGGGTCTCTCCTACGAGCAGTACTTC. Translation gives CASSQQGLSYEQYF.

The genes are TRBV6-5 and TRBJ1-4; TRBD1 matches at 7 bases. V lost 7 bases to trimming and J lost 0 bases; unmatched junction nucleotides: 5. This CDR3 has 15 amino acids. CDR1 is MNHEY, CDR2 SVGAGI, per germline. CDR3 DNA: TGTGCCAGCAAGGGACAGAAAGCAACTAATGAAAAACTGTTTTTT. It translates to CASKGQKATNEKLFF.

On this clone: Within the sample, other DNA sequences also encode this same CDR3. V usage is TRBV27 and J usage is TRBJ1-1; D gene unclear. The germline V gene has CDR1 MNHEY and CDR2 SMNVEV (reference sequence). The CDR3 spans 13 residues. Trimming took off 0 bases at V and 1 base at J, with 3 bases between the two ends. The DNA of the CDR3 is TGTGCCAGCAGTTTATCTAGGAACACTGAAGCTTTCTTT. It translates to CASSLSRNTEAFF.

This chain links TRBV4-2 with TRBJ1-1, with 7 bases that match TRBD1. Trimming removed 4 bases from V and 6 bases from J; junction bases left unmatched: 11. The CDR3 runs to 15 residues. The germline CDR1 and CDR2 sequences are LGHNA and YNFKEQ. As DNA, the CDR3 is TGTGCCAGCAGCCCGACTACAAAAGGGGGCTCTGAAGCTTTCTTT. This codes for CASSPTTKGGSEAFF.

This chain links TRBV2 with TRBJ2-6; no reliable D call. The CDR3 spans 15 residues. Germline V gene sequence: CDR1 SNHLY, CDR2 FYNNEI. Trimming stripped 6 bases from V and 0 bases from J, with 9 bases between. Here the CDR3 DNA reads TGTGCCAGCAGACAGTCGACCTCTGGGGCCAACGTCCTGACTTTC. Translation: CASRQSTSGANVLTF.